These 7 T cell receptor beta chains came from one sample sequenced in a study of PD-1 blockade in classical Hodgkin lymphoma. The data were produced by immunoSEQ multiplex PCR, yet TCRdb's version contains in-frame clones alone and is incomplete. The sample yields around 40,000 clones, about 79% seen once. No patient escaped relapse after autologous stem cell transplantation, and brentuximab vedotin exposure varied. The sequencing used peripheral blood mononuclear cells (PBMCs), collected at baseline. These receptors were obtained from a human donor with classical Hodgkin lymphoma.

This clone was detected a few times. The chain couples TRBV4-3 to TRBJ2-3; TRBD2 matches 10 bases. The CDR3 spans 18 residues. Germline V gene sequence: CDR1 LGHNA, CDR2 YSLEER. V lost 2 bases, J lost 2 bases, and 10 bases stayed unmatched. This CDR3 is CASSQQTSGTILTDTQYF. The CDR3 bases are TGCGCCAGCAGCCAACAAACTAGCGGGACCATCCTCACAGATACGCAGTATTTT.

This clone was detected once. The V call is TRBV6-6, the J call TRBJ1-2, with D tentatively TRBD1 (6 bases). The CDR3 runs to 14 residues. CDR1 is MNHNY and CDR2 is SVGAGI in the germline V gene (reference sequence). V dropped 5 bases and J dropped 5 bases, with 15 bases sitting between them. Here the CDR3 DNA reads TGTGCCAGCAGTCCCGGGGGCGACTTTTATGGCTACACCTTC. Amino acids: CASSPGGDFYGYTF.

The chain joins TRBV5-6 to TRBJ2-1, with TRBD2 as a possible D gene (6 bases). Germline V gives CDR1 SGHDT, CDR2 YYEEEE. Trimming took 2 bases from V and 5 from J, leaving 14 bases between them. This CDR3 comprises 15 residues. The CDR3 loop reads CASSFDPGGHNEQFF. The CDR3 nucleotides read TGTGCCAGCAGCTTTGACCCCGGAGGGCACAATGAGCAGTTCTTC.

This chain links TRBV27 with TRBJ2-5, with 7 nucleotides matching TRBD1. The CDR3 has 15 amino acids. V lost 5 bases to trimming and J lost 0 bases; unmatched junction nucleotides: 6. CDR1 is MNHEY, CDR2 SMNVEV, per germline (reference sequence). CDR3 coding DNA: TGTGCCAGCAGTGGATGGGACAGTTACCAAGAGACCCAGTACTTC. It yields the protein CASSGWDSYQETQYF.

V usage is TRBV28 and J usage is TRBJ1-4, with a tentative D call TRBD1 (6 bases). Trimming took 5 bases from V and 8 from J, leaving 15 bases between them. Looked up from germline, CDR1 is MDHEN and CDR2 is SYDVKM. The CDR3 runs 14 residues. The CDR3 sequence is CASSIGGRREKLFF. The CDR3 DNA sequence: TGTGCCAGCAGTATCGGGGGGCGAAGGGAAAAACTGTTTTTT.

The CDR3 here is CASSLEGGYNEQFF. The DNA for the CDR3 is TGCGCCAGCAGCCTGGAGGGGGGCTACAATGAGCAGTTCTTC. The rearrangement links TRBV4-1 to TRBJ2-1, with D perhaps given as TRBD1 or TRBD2 (6 bases each). The CDR3 covers 14 residues. The ends were cut back, 4 bases at V and 3 bases at J, with 10 bases in the middle. Germline CDR1 and CDR2: MGHRA and YSYEKL.

In this sample, this clone turned up a few times. Since a much larger clone is just one base distant, this may be a read error. The sample has other DNA sequences that encode this CDR3 too. The chain links TRBV6-6 to TRBJ2-6; D unresolved. V lost 0 bases and J 0 bases, leaving 3 bases between the germline ends. CDR3 length equals 15 residues. Germline-derived CDR1 and CDR2 are MNHNY and SVGAGI (reference sequence). The CDR3 nucleotides are TGTGCCAGCAGTTACTCTCACTCTGGGGCCAACGTCCTGACTTTC. Protein product: CASSYSHSGANVLTF.